This section outlines one TCR beta chain sequence together with its context. The sample holds one count of this clone. Its antigen specificity is not known. Base qualities were left out, and no much larger clone turns up one base away. Library preparation employed the immunoSEQ multiplex PCR assay. The table was pulled from immuneACCESS by TCRdb, which kept in-frame rearrangements only. Such tables lose some clones; where checked, under half of the loss comes from unresolved V genes, and the rest has no known cause. Here the sample has about 73,000 clones; around 92% occur a single time. The ten largest clonotypes hold over 2.5% of the sample. These data belong to a study of T cell changes during pregnancy in multiple sclerosis (dated by TCRdb to about 2019). With regard to the full study: Changes in the T cell repertoire over the course of pregnancy were examined in this study in women with multiple sclerosis.

Based on the germline V gene, the CDR1 and CDR2 sequences are KGHSH and LQKENI. The CDR3 numbers 16 residues from cysteine through phenylalanine. This entry keeps only the CDR3 DNA: 48 bases, framed from base 1. V loses 1 base, J loses 4 bases, and the germline ends lie 15 bases apart. The sequences come from peripheral blood, collected in the third trimester of pregnancy. The TCR comes from a female donor in good health, enrolled as a control in a pregnancy study. The V gene is TRBV18 and the J gene is TRBJ2-3; no D segment can be confidently identified. The encoded CDR3 is CASSPLPERPPDTQYF. The DNA sequence is TGTGCCAGCTCACCACTACCAGAGAGGCCCCCAGATACGCAGTATTTT.